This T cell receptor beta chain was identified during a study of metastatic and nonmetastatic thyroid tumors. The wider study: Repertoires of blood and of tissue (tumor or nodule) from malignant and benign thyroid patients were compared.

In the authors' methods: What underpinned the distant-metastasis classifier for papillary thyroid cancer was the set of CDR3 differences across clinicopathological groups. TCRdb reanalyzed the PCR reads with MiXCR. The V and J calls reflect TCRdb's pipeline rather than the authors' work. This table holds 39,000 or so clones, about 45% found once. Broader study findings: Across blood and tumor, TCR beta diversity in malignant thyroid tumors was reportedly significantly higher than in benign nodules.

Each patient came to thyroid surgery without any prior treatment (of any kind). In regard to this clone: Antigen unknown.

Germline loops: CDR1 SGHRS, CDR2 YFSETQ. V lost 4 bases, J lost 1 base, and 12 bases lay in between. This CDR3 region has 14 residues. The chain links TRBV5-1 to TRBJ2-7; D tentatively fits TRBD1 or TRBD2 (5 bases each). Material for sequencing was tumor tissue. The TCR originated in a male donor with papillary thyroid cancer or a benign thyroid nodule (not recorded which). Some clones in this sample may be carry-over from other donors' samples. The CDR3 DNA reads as TGCGCCAGCAGCGATCGGGGCCATTCCTACGAGCAGTACTTC. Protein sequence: CASSDRGHSYEQYF.